This record covers a single T cell receptor (beta chain). As yet, its antigen is unknown. TCRdb's copy holds only in-frame clones and misses some; the assay was immunoSEQ multiplex PCR. The table records more than 95,000 clones, about four fifths of them present only once. This record comes from a study of radiotherapy plus CTLA-4 blockade in lung cancer. Turning to the study itself: For roughly 19% of patients, objective responses occurred, and just over 30% had disease control. Study observations and caveats: Among blood TCR repertoires after radiotherapy plus ipilimumab, tumor-derived clones expanded.

V was shortened by 6 bases and J by 2 bases, with 7 bases between the two germline ends. In germline, CDR1 is ENHRY, CDR2 SYGVKD. The CDR3 covers 13 residues. Focal radiation and CTLA-4 blockade (ipilimumab) were tested in chemo-refractory metastatic non-small-cell lung cancer patients. The rearrangement uses TRBV10-3 and TRBJ2-2, with a weak D call TRBD1 (6 bases). The TCR was taken from a human donor with non-small cell lung cancer who had a partial response to radiotherapy plus ipilimumab. The sample consisted of peripheral blood, taken from a patient treated with radiotherapy plus ipilimumab. Here the CDR3 reads CAIRQGNTGELFF. As DNA, the CDR3 is TGTGCCATCAGACAGGGTAACACCGGGGAGCTGTTTTTT.